This T cell receptor beta chain was observed in a study of human T cells and chemical hapten exposure. Findings and caveats of the study: Large CDR3 similarity clusters arose significantly more often from expanded TCRs than from controls.

The library put unique molecular identifiers onto individual cDNA molecules. TCRdb redid the calling of the RACE reads with MiXCR, one entry per CDR3 protein. The data hold 99,000 or so distinct CDR3 sequences, with about 34% observed a single time. The sample's time point: patch test 3, about 24 weeks after DPC sensitization. Treatment: therapeutic diphenylcyclopropenone sensitization with weekly scalp DPC. Donors, patients with alopecia ranging from 18 to 70 years old and judged suitable for DPC, provided samples. In its sample, this clonotype was seen a few times. As yet, its antigen is unknown. The J segment lost 3 bases and the V segment lost 4 bases, leaving 4 bases of the junction unmatched. Germline CDR1 and CDR2: SGHRS and YFSETQ. CDR3 length: 14 residues.

The V and J genes are TRBV5-1 and TRBJ1-5, with 7 positions matching TRBD1. This clonotype was obtained from a middle-aged man with alopecia areata. Some clones in this sample may be carry-over from other donors' samples. The input for sequencing was whole blood, taken in connection with sensitization to the hapten diphenylcyclopropenone (DPC). This CDR3 reads CASSPDRANQPQHF. The CDR3 bases are TGCGCCAGCAGCCCTGACAGGGCCAATCAGCCCCAGCATTTT.